The subject of this entry is one T cell receptor (beta chain). What it recognizes is unknown. This sample was taken from a study of T cell repertoires in cytomegalovirus infection. Notes on the study in general: CMV carriers having the relevant HLA were flagged by cumulative public TCR beta family frequency.

CDR1 and CDR2 from the germline V gene are SGHAT and FQDESV (reference sequence). Trimming removed 0 bases from V and 6 bases from J, with 12 bases in between. The CDR3 runs 16 residues. MiXCR was run by TCRdb on the reads, yielding one entry per CDR3 protein. The sample gives approximately 1,000,000 distinct CDR3 sequences, about 33% of which show up once; about an eighth is in the top ten. This clonotype was obtained from a human donor in good health (CMV status not recorded). Some clones in this sample may be carry-over from other donors' samples. This chain joins TRBV11-1 and TRBJ1-6; no clear D. The material sequenced was cultured CD8+ T cells from PBMCs, taken from culture after CMV antigen stimulation. CDR3 residues: CASSLAPRTSNSPLHF. CDR3 sequence (DNA): TGTGCCAGCAGCTTAGCACCCAGGACCTCTAATTCACCCCTCCACTTT.